These T cell receptor beta chains were read from a single sample in a study of shared clonotypes between healthy human individuals. The method was immunoSEQ multiplex PCR; TCRdb's version includes in-frame clones alone and lacks a portion of them. This table holds about 700,000 clones, under 95% found once. The specimen sequenced was naive CD8+ T cells sorted from blood. The origin of the receptors is a man between 25 and 39 years old in good health. The CDR3 runs from the conserved cysteine through the conserved F or W. The D gene is left open where the match is weak. Not every row has a clone size; where given, it reads once, few, many or a size class.

j_gene	d_gene	abundance	v_gene	CDR3nt	CDR3aa
TRBJ1-2	-	-	TRBV7-9	TGTGCCAGCAGCTTAGTTCAACGGGGGATAGGGGCTAACTATGGCTACACCTTC	CASSLVQRGIGANYGYTF
TRBJ1-4	-	-	TRBV6-5	TGTGCCAGCAGAGACTCTAATGAAAAACTGTTTTTT	CASRDSNEKLFF
TRBJ2-7	-	-	TRBV2	TGTGCCAGCAGTGGGAGACGGACGGTTAGCTCCTACGAGCAGTACTTC	CASSGRRTVSSYEQYF
TRBJ2-7	TRBD1	many	TRBV6-1	TGTGCCAGCAGTGAGGGACAGGGGGCTCCCTACGAGCAGTACTTC	CASSEGQGAPYEQYF
TRBJ2-1	-	-	TRBV7-8	TGTGCCAGCAGCTTAAGCCGAAGCTCCTACAATGAGCAGTTCTTC	CASSLSRSSYNEQFF
TRBJ2-7	-	-	TRBV7-9	TGTGCCAGCAGCTATGGGACTGGCTCCTACGAGCAGTACTTC	CASSYGTGSYEQYF
TRBJ2-2	-	few	TRBV7-6	TGTGCCAGCAGCTTAACCGGGGAGCTGTTTTTT	CASSLTGELFF
TRBJ2-1	-	-	TRBV29-1	TGCAGCGTTTTAACAGAAAATTTCTACAATGAGCAGTTCTTC	CSVLTENFYNEQFF
TRBJ2-7	-	once	TRBV6-5	TGTGCCAGCAGTTACTACGCTACCTACGAGCAGTACTTC	CASSYYATYEQYF
TRBJ2-6	-	-	TRBV11-2	TGTGCCAGCAGCTTAGTTTTTCCAGCTGGGGCCAACGTCCTGACTTTC	CASSLVFPAGANVLTF
TRBJ2-1	-	-	TRBV5-1	TGCGCCAGCAGCTTAGTCCTAGGTGAGCAGTTCTTC	CASSLVLGEQFF
TRBJ2-7	-	-	TRBV30	TGTGCCTGGAGTGTTTCGGGGGACGAGCAGTACTTC	CAWSVSGDEQYF
TRBJ2-1	-	-	TRBV29-1	TGCAGCGTTCGAACTCTAGTGAAGCGCGGGGACAATGAGCAGTTCTTC	CSVRTLVKRGDNEQFF
TRBJ2-1	-	-	TRBV28	TGTGCCAGCAGTTACCCCCGGGACTCTCTCTCCAATGAGCAGTTCTTC	CASSYPRDSLSNEQFF
TRBJ2-1	TRBD1	-	TRBV18	TGTGCCAGCTCACGCACCGGGACAGGGTTTTTCAATGAGCAGTTCTTC	CASSRTGTGFFNEQFF
TRBJ2-7	TRBD1	-	TRBV5-4	TGTGCCAGCAGCTCCGGACAGGGGGGGCTCTGGTACGAGCAGTACTTC	CASSSGQGGLWYEQYF
TRBJ2-7	-	-	TRBV21-1	TGTGCCAGCAGCAACTCACCTAACGTTGGTTCTAGCGGGAGAAACTCCTACGAGCAGTACTTC	CASSNSPNVGSSGRNSYEQYF
TRBJ2-1	TRBD2	-	TRBV7-6	TGTGCCAGCAGCTTAGGACTAGCGGGATTCCCCTACAATGAGCAGTTCTTC	CASSLGLAGFPYNEQFF
TRBJ2-7	-	-	TRBV4-1	TGCGCCAGCAGCCAACTTGACACAAGCTCCTACGAGCAGTACTTC	CASSQLDTSSYEQYF
TRBJ1-2	TRBD1	few	TRBV27	TGTGCCAGCGGGACAGACGTTTACTATGGCTACACCTTC	CASGTDVYYGYTF
TRBJ2-5	-	-	TRBV18	TGTGCCAGCTCACCGACAGGAAAATTACAAGAGACCCAGTACTTC	CASSPTGKLQETQYF
TRBJ2-1	-	few	TRBV7-9	TGTGCCAGCAGGGCGGATAACAATGAGCAGTTCTTC	CASRADNNEQFF
TRBJ2-7	TRBD2	-	TRBV4-3	TGCGCCAGCAGCCAAGATGCTAGCGGGGCCTACGAGCAGTACTTC	CASSQDASGAYEQYF
TRBJ2-1	-	-	TRBV10-1	TGCGCCAGCTCAAGGACAGCAAGGGGTGAGCAGTTCTTC	CASSRTARGEQFF
TRBJ2-5	TRBD2	-	TRBV4-2	TGTGCCAGCAGCCAAGCCCCCCGGACTAGCGGAGGAGAGACCCAGTACTTC	CASSQAPRTSGGETQYF
TRBJ2-1	TRBD2	-	TRBV29-1	TGCAGCGTTGAATGGGGGTTAGCGGGAGATGAGCAGTTCTTC	CSVEWGLAGDEQFF
TRBJ2-1	-	-	TRBV25-1	TGTGCCAGCAGTGAATATGGCGGGGAGCCCTACAATGAGCAGTTCTTC	CASSEYGGEPYNEQFF
TRBJ2-1	TRBD2	once	TRBV28	TGTGCCAGCACCGGACTAGCGGGATCCTCCCGCTCCTACAATGAGCAGTTCTTC	CASTGLAGSSRSYNEQFF
TRBJ2-1	TRBD2	-	TRBV27	TGTGCCAGCAGTTTATTTGTCGGGAGGAACGGCTACAATGAGCAGTTCTTC	CASSLFVGRNGYNEQFF
TRBJ2-7	-	few	TRBV28	TGTGCCAGCAGTTTGGCGGGACAGTCCTACGAGCAGTACTTC	CASSLAGQSYEQYF
TRBJ1-1	-	-	TRBV29-1	TGCAGCGTTGAATCGGCCAGGGTGGACACTGAAGCTTTCTTT	CSVESARVDTEAFF
TRBJ2-7	-	once	TRBV14	TGTGCCAGCAGCCAAGACCCCTACGAGCAGTACTTC	CASSQDPYEQYF
TRBJ1-3	-	-	TRBV28	TGTGCCAGCAGTTTATGGAGTTCCTCTGGAAACACCATATATTTT	CASSLWSSSGNTIYF
TRBJ2-7	TRBD2	-	TRBV7-8	TGTGCCAGCAGCGAAGAATTAGCGGGGGACTACGAGCAGTACTTC	CASSEELAGDYEQYF